These T cell receptor beta chains were read from a single sample in a study of cytomegalovirus exposure and HLA in healthy donors. The method was immunoSEQ multiplex PCR; TCRdb's version includes in-frame clones alone and lacks a portion of them. The repertoire holds around 100,000 clones, with 76% as singletons. The specimen sequenced was PBMCs. The source is a man aged 40-49 years in good health and CMV-seronegative. Each CDR3 is given with its conserved first and last residue. Each record gives: D gene, V gene, clone size, J gene, CDR3 protein. The D gene is left open where the match is weak. A row's size may be missing; if present it is once, few, many or a size class.

D: TRBD2
V: TRBV2
size: .
J: TRBJ2-3
CDR3: CASEPSGGVRITDTQYF

D: TRBD2
V: TRBV5-1
size: .
J: TRBJ2-1
CDR3: CASSLRTSGGASEQFF

D: TRBD2
V: TRBV4-2
size: .
J: TRBJ2-1
CDR3: CASSQGTSGVYEQFF

D: .
V: TRBV7-8
size: .
J: TRBJ1-6
CDR3: CASSLGPNSPLHF

D: TRBD1
V: TRBV7-2
size: .
J: TRBJ2-2
CDR3: CASSDRQGNTGELFF

D: .
V: TRBV7-2
size: few
J: TRBJ2-5
CDR3: CASSFQGFQETQYF

D: TRBD2
V: TRBV30
size: .
J: TRBJ2-3
CDR3: CAWSQRGTDTQYF

D: .
V: TRBV6-4
size: .
J: TRBJ1-3
CDR3: CASNLKGHLGNTIYF

D: TRBD1
V: TRBV7-9
size: few
J: TRBJ2-7
CDR3: CSSTDRVYEQYF

D: .
V: TRBV5-4
size: .
J: TRBJ1-2
CDR3: CASSSDRINYGYTF

D: .
V: TRBV11-2
size: .
J: TRBJ2-3
CDR3: CASSLDYTGDTQYF

D: .
V: TRBV6-5
size: .
J: TRBJ1-2
CDR3: CASGGVERYGYTF

D: TRBD2
V: TRBV4-1
size: once
J: TRBJ2-3
CDR3: CASSQDNPQRGSTDTQYF

D: .
V: TRBV9
size: .
J: TRBJ1-6
CDR3: CASSGQVYNSPLHF

D: TRBD2
V: TRBV5-1
size: .
J: TRBJ2-5
CDR3: CASSGTSGPSFQETQYF

D: .
V: TRBV9
size: .
J: TRBJ1-3
CDR3: CASSVERWGNTIYF

D: TRBD1
V: TRBV10-3
size: .
J: TRBJ1-2
CDR3: CAISTGQGTHGYTF

D: .
V: TRBV2
size: .
J: TRBJ2-1
CDR3: CASSLRDSAANEQFF

D: .
V: TRBV29-1
size: .
J: TRBJ2-5
CDR3: CSVRQGGETQYF

D: .
V: TRBV18
size: .
J: TRBJ2-4
CDR3: CASSPRGSKNIQYF

D: .
V: TRBV4-2
size: .
J: TRBJ1-2
CDR3: CASSQVGTSGYTF

D: .
V: TRBV11-3
size: .
J: TRBJ2-1
CDR3: CASSPQGGGFYNEQFF

D: TRBD2
V: TRBV7-3
size: .
J: TRBJ2-1
CDR3: CASSPGGRGGTYNEQFF

D: .
V: TRBV4-1
size: .
J: TRBJ2-2
CDR3: CASSQDGGKSGELFF

D: TRBD1
V: TRBV10-3
size: .
J: TRBJ1-5
CDR3: CAIGLGQGPSPVNQPQHF

D: .
V: TRBV7-8
size: .
J: TRBJ2-5
CDR3: CASSFVGGPGETQYF

D: .
V: TRBV1
size: few
J: TRBJ2-3
CDR3: CTSSQPPNSGANTDTQYF

D: TRBD1
V: TRBV25-1
size: .
J: TRBJ2-6
CDR3: CASSELGGTVSGANVLTF

D: .
V: TRBV11-2
size: .
J: TRBJ1-4
CDR3: CASSPAGSGEKLFF

D: TRBD1
V: TRBV19
size: .
J: TRBJ1-5
CDR3: CASSDRDQPQHF

D: .
V: TRBV18
size: .
J: TRBJ2-6
CDR3: CDSSPATGPGANVLTF

D: TRBD1
V: TRBV7-8
size: few
J: TRBJ1-2
CDR3: CASSLRQGVHYGYTF

D: .
V: TRBV10-2
size: .
J: TRBJ2-1
CDR3: CASSRLMTGYNEQFF

D: .
V: TRBV28
size: .
J: TRBJ2-1
CDR3: CASSLPKGVGNYNEQFF

D: .
V: TRBV6-5
size: .
J: TRBJ1-5
CDR3: CASRVGGGNQPQHF

D: TRBD1
V: TRBV27
size: once
J: TRBJ1-1
CDR3: CASSLWDRTEAFF

D: TRBD1
V: TRBV18
size: .
J: TRBJ2-2
CDR3: CASSLGTVMELFF

D: TRBD1
V: TRBV9
size: once
J: TRBJ1-2
CDR3: CASSVGQGNGYTF

D: .
V: TRBV7-9
size: .
J: TRBJ1-6
CDR3: CSSSPQALYNSPLHF

D: .
V: TRBV5-1
size: .
J: TRBJ1-3
CDR3: CASSLASYSGNTIYF

D: .
V: TRBV7-9
size: .
J: TRBJ1-6
CDR3: CASGRDSLRLTLHF

D: TRBD2
V: TRBV2
size: few
J: TRBJ2-5
CDR3: CASKAGGPRETQYF

D: TRBD1
V: TRBV6-4
size: .
J: TRBJ2-1
CDR3: CASSDSGGTGVNEQFF

D: .
V: TRBV5-4
size: .
J: TRBJ1-1
CDR3: CASSLGGRLNTEAFF

D: .
V: TRBV19
size: .
J: TRBJ2-5
CDR3: CASSIPGETQYF

D: TRBD1
V: TRBV9
size: .
J: TRBJ1-2
CDR3: CASSLRTGGRGYTF

D: .
V: TRBV11-2
size: .
J: TRBJ1-6
CDR3: CASSVGQFVLAGSPLHF

D: TRBD1
V: TRBV25-1
size: .
J: TRBJ1-2
CDR3: CASSVTGTGGGGYTF

D: .
V: TRBV21-1
size: .
J: TRBJ2-3
CDR3: CASSKGDRGCPDTQYF

D: .
V: TRBV7-9
size: .
J: TRBJ1-3
CDR3: CASSGGTDSGNTIYF

D: .
V: TRBV30
size: .
J: TRBJ1-6
CDR3: CAVPQGTVYNSPLHF